The text below deals with one T cell receptor beta chain. No cognate antigen has been identified for it. No clone much larger than this one lies a single base away; base qualities are absent. These data originate in a study of cytomegalovirus exposure and HLA in healthy donors (dated by TCRdb to between 2016 and 2019). Looking at the study overall: In an earlier analysis of 587 of the donors, 276 Gb of sequence data and 100 million or so unique TCR beta sequences from roughly 200 million T cells were reported. An early release covering over 500 HLA-typed donors comprised roughly 300 gigabases of sequencing data and 85 million to 100 million unique TCR sequences. Of the roughly 410 genotyped donors, 65% to 90% were placed in the genetic ancestry cluster associated with self-reported Caucasian donors. The aim of the study was to test whether cataloging public T cell receptors could identify signatures of past pathogen exposure. The study used immunosequencing to profile the T cell repertoires of approximately 640 subjects and linked those repertoires to cytomegalovirus serostatus. In addition to the first cohort of roughly 670 subjects, a separate validation cohort of 120 different subjects was used. The study combined high-throughput TCR immunosequencing, statistical association of individual TCRs with disease status, and machine learning to predict cytomegalovirus infection status. To study patterns of TCR occurrence, a later analysis re-analyzed previously published TCR beta repertoires from 666 donors and added high-resolution HLA genotyping. Rather than drawing on any new phenotypic data, the later analysis identified candidate immune exposures from TCR beta sequences and the way those sequences occurred across donors. An earlier analysis of 587 of the donors used high-throughput TCR beta sequencing to judge whether each TCR beta V gene segment behaved as functional or pseudogenic. Donor age, sex, ethnicity and CMV serostatus were compiled alongside the repertoire data. Genome-wide SNP genotypes for about 65% of the 666 donors were used in a later genetic analysis, which treated that subset as a discovery cohort. Every discovery cohort repertoire had been produced on one sequencing platform. HLA typing covered class I and class II loci at four-digit resolution. Typing coverage varied by locus: roughly 620-640 donors for A, B, C, DRB1 and DQB1; under 550 for DQA1; some 610 for DPA1; under 490 for DPB1. Roughly five DR-DQ haplotypes were handled as single units for association and clustering, since linkage in the cohort was strong. Among some 410 genotyped donors of the cohort, an average of around 240,000 unique TCR beta nucleotide sequences was sequenced per donor, of which approximately 18% were non-productive.

To prepare the library, the immunoSEQ multiplex PCR assay was applied. For the multiplex PCR, a mixture combining 60 forward primers for TCR Vbeta segments and 13 reverse primers for TCR Jbeta segments was used. A multiplex PCR assay on genomic DNA amplified the CDR3 region of rearranged TCR beta genes. Amplified TCR beta libraries were sequenced as 87-base-pair reads on the Illumina HiSeq System. For the original study's pipeline: Across the 670 or so repertoires, a later analysis counted 80 million or so unique TCR beta chains, 8.5 million to 12 million of which were shared by at least two donors. Raw reads were error-corrected and collapsed into unique sequences by a nearest-neighbor algorithm in which closely related sequences were merged to remove PCR and sequencing errors. Alignment of CDR3 sequences to IMGT reference sequences was used to assign V, D and J gene segments. For a sequence to be retained, at least a six-nucleotide match to both a V gene segment and a J gene segment was required. A rearrangement was called productive if the CDR3 had no stop codons and remained in frame with V and J, and every other rearrangement was called non-productive. CDR3 was defined according to IMGT convention as the region running from the second conserved V-encoded cysteine to the conserved J-encoded phenylalanine. The earlier analysis of about 610 of the donors excluded sequences that lacked an unambiguous match to a single V gene segment. In an earlier analysis of roughly 600 of the donors, a V segment was called functional when productive rearrangements were above 56.7%, and segregating when the standard deviation between donors exceeded 5%. A statistical classification framework was built for diagnosing cytomegalovirus status from the catalog of TCR beta chain sequences. In a later analysis, V and J genes were assigned by comparing TCR nucleotide sequences against IMGT/GENE-DB human TR gene sequences. The TCRdist pipeline was used in a later analysis to assign CDR3 sequences and most-parsimonious VDJ recombination scenarios. In a later analysis, each TCR beta chain was defined by its CDR3 amino acid sequence together with its V-gene family, and reads without a unique V-gene family were excluded. In a later analysis, 450 to 600 highly shared, low-generation-probability nucleotide sequences were removed to address suspected cross-contamination and a sequencing artifact. In a later analysis, a clonal expansion index was calculated for each public chain from normalized within-repertoire ranks of inferred template counts. Generation probabilities in a later analysis came from a VDJ recombination model fitted to out-of-frame rearrangements, and those results were checked against IGoR. A later analysis scored TCR-TCR, TCR-HLA and TCR-CMV co-occurrence with hypergeometric tests, applying a repertoire-size bias correction to TCR pairs. To estimate false discovery rates, a later analysis permuted the HLA or CMV assignments 20 times. A later analysis grouped co-occurring TCRs with DBSCAN, adding TCRdist sequence similarity when clustering within HLA-allele-positive subsets. Repertoires with fewer than 30,000 or more than 120,000 public chains were left out of co-occurrence clustering, as were four to six repertoires with anomalous nucleotide sharing. As stored in TCRdb, this immuneACCESS dataset retains in-frame rearrangements with V and J assigned. A fraction of the clones does not appear; measured against another copy, unresolved V genes explain less than half of the discrepancy, and the remainder lacks a known reason. V and J calls and clone size follow that table, whereas D and trimming were derived from the DNA. This sample comprises around 63,000 clones, about 79% of them detected only once. The leading ten clones occupy approximately 8% of the sample.

On the study overall, not on this receptor specifically: Seventeen rarely observed V segments, including chromosome 9 orphons, were excluded from the earlier analysis of about 610 of the donors because counts were too low. Three of the identified cytomegalovirus-associated TCR beta chains were confirmed in vitro to be specific for cytomegalovirus antigens. A further reported finding was that TCR beta sequences accurately predicted the HLA-A and HLA-B alleles for most subjects in the first cohort. A total of some 180 TCR beta chains were listed by the study as associated with cytomegalovirus. Most TCR sequences were observed very rarely across donors, whereas some public TCRs were present in many individuals. Because HLA typing was unavailable for some donors at each locus, only the typed subset was used in association tests. Strong co-occurrence of HLA alleles, especially DR and DQ, made assigning TCR associations to individual alleles difficult. Some IMGT-functional V segments, including TRBV6-2 and TRBV6-3, could not be distinguished by the 87-base-pair reads and were therefore excluded. The authors suggested that the approach could potentially be generalized to other disease states and immunological phenotypes. An earlier analysis of approximately 570 of the donors showed that most TCR beta V segments appeared in productive rearrangements either about 90% or about 30% of the time, which broadly matched IMGT annotations. Specific HLA alleles were associated with some 15,000 TCR beta sequences at a false discovery rate of 0.05 in a later analysis. In a later analysis, HLA-associated TCR beta chains were found to be more clonally expanded and to have lower generation probabilities than equally common non-associated chains. Sequencing depth was assumed to be roughly uniform across donors in the presence/absence analyses, though that assumption may not hold. The only immune exposure information available for the cohort was CMV serostatus. In this cohort, only TCR beta chains were sequenced, and detectable features were limited by the absence of alpha or paired-chain data. In a later genetic analysis, fewer N-insertions in productive TCRs were reported among donors in an Asian-associated ancestry cluster than the roughly 700-donor mean. Correlated functional status among segregating V segments might reflect linkage disequilibrium, but an unknown experimental factor could not be ruled out. According to a later analysis, TCR association rates differed among HLA loci, with DRB1 alleles showing the most associated TCRs and HLA-C alleles showing the fewest. Cytomegalovirus status was reported to be diagnosed by the classifier with high specificity and sensitivity in both the original and validation cohorts. An association between a missense DCLRE1C variant and V-gene and J-gene trimming of TCR beta chains was found in a later genetic analysis and replicated in an independent cohort. In a later analysis, several top co-occurrence clusters were reported to appear linked to parvovirus B19, influenza, CMV and Epstein-Barr virus. A later analysis found that most CMV-associated TCR beta chains appeared HLA-restricted, with HLA associations seemingly driven largely by CMV exposure. A group of highly shared sequence variants was considered likely to be a technical artifact of the sequencing pipeline.

The V end loses 5 bases and the J end loses 4 bases, and a stretch of 12 bases separates them. From the cysteine through the phenylalanine, the CDR3 covers 14 amino acids. The CDR3 DNA has 42 bases and is translated from base 1. The germline V gene specifies MDHEN as CDR1 and SYDVKM as CDR2. The cohort comprised around 690 healthy bone marrow donors. Cohort members were all nominally healthy when sampled, although unrecorded immune exposures were likely present. The donor tested CMV seropositive, placing the donor among the 289 seropositive members of the cohort. Each donor provided a peripheral blood sample, and peripheral blood mononuclear cells were used for TCR beta sequencing. Genomic DNA extraction from the blood cell samples was performed with the Qiagen DNeasy Blood Extraction Kit.

This sequence originates from a man between 60 and 75 years old in good health and CMV-seropositive. The specimen was PBMCs. This chain joins TRBV28 to TRBJ1-5; TRBD1 might be the D gene, on 6 matching bases. In nucleotide form, the sequence is TGTGCCAGCAGTCCGGACAGTCTTAATCAGCCCCAGCATTTT. This yields the protein CASSPDSLNQPQHF. The full variable domain, with segments outside the CDR3 supplied by the reference TRBV28 and TRBJ1-5 proteins, appears as DVKVTQSSRYLVKRTGEKVFLECVQDMDHENMFWYRQDPGLGLRLIYFSYDVKMKEKGDIPEGYSVSREKKERFSLILESASTNQTSMYLCASSPDSLNQPQHFGDGTRLSIL.